The next 5 T cell receptor beta chains were all read from a single sample in a study of blood T cells in healthy people across ages. With a J-beta primer mix and a sample-barcoded 5' primer, a second PCR ran about 7 to 12 cycles. TCRdb independently ran MiXCR on the 5' RACE reads; one entry per CDR3 protein. Among about a million distinct CDR3 sequences listed, roughly 50% were seen once. Sample: blood. The receptors derive from a woman aged 60-75 years in good health.

The V call is TRBV27, the J call TRBJ2-5; perhaps TRBD1 as D (6 bases). Near its end, the DNA agrees better with TRBJ2-7, so the J call may be wrong. CDR1 is MNHEY, CDR2 SMNVEV, per germline (reference sequence). The CDR3 covers 14 residues. This chain's CDR3 is CASSPSGQAYEQYF. The CDR3 region has the DNA TGTGCCAGCAGTCCCTCGGGACAAGCCTACGAGCAGTACTTC.

The chain employs TRBV7-9 and TRBJ2-3; 9 positions agree with TRBD1. V shed 6 bases, J shed 5 bases, and the junction held 6 bases outside the gene matches. Germline CDR1 is SEHNR and CDR2 is FQNEAQ (reference sequence). This CDR3 contains 14 residues. Here the CDR3 DNA reads TGTGCCAGCAGACTATCGGGACAGGGAGATACGCAGTATTTT. Protein: CASRLSGQGDTQYF.

The chain combines TRBV20-1 with TRBJ2-1; D is unclear. Trimming stripped 6 bases from V and 2 bases from J, with 14 bases between. The CDR3 extends over 14 amino acids. CDR1 DFQATT and CDR2 SNEGSKA come from the germline V gene (reference sequence). CDR3 residues: CSAVPARTYNEQFF. The CDR3, as DNA: TGCAGTGCCGTTCCAGCTAGGACCTACAATGAGCAGTTCTTC.

V usage is TRBV4-1 and J usage is TRBJ1-5, with TRBD1 matching 8 bases. V was pared by 4 bases and J by 5 bases, with 4 bases of the junction left unmatched. CDR3 length: 14 amino acids. Germline CDR1 is MGHRA and CDR2 is YSYEKL. The CDR3 DNA sequence: TGCGCCAGCAGCCGGACAGGGTCGGATCAGCCCCAGCATTTT. Its translation: CASSRTGSDQPQHF.

This clonotype has at least ten counts. This chain links TRBV15 with TRBJ2-3; maybe TRBD1 (6 bases). The CDR3 loop spans 17 amino acids. Trimming shortened V by 0 bases and J by 1 base, and 14 bases separated the two germline ends. CDR1 and CDR2 from the germline V gene are LNHNV and YYDKDF (reference sequence). CDR3 sequence: CATSRDLGTRGTDTQYF. The CDR3 DNA follows: TGTGCCACCAGCAGAGATCTGGGGACAAGAGGCACAGATACGCAGTATTTT. Based on the CDR3 plus reference TRBV15 and TRBJ2-3, the full variable domain is DAMVIQNPRYQVTQFGKPVTLSCSQTLNHNVMYWYQQKSSQAPKLLFHYYDKDFNNEADTPDNFQSRRPNTSFCFLDIRSPGLGDTAMYLCATSRDLGTRGTDTQYFGPGTRLTVL.